The T cell receptor beta chain under discussion was sequenced for a study of blood T cell repertoires in COVID-19. Looking at the study overall: Nucleic acid was either cDNA or gDNA, and it came from T cells, B-cell-depleted T cells, or PBMCs.

Sequencing was performed with immunoSEQ multiplex PCR; in TCRdb, only in-frame clones are kept and a portion is missing. This table has some 90,000 clones, nearly 90% appearing once. With 4 bases clipped from V and 0 bases from J, the junction kept 7 bases outside the gene matches. Germline values: CDR1 MNHEY, CDR2 SMNVEV (reference sequence). The CDR3 runs 16 residues. The TCR comes from an elderly woman with active or convalescent COVID-19. The gene calls are TRBV27 and TRBJ2-7; 9 bases agree with TRBD1. Material for sequencing was peripheral blood. The CDR3 DNA reads as TGTGCCAGCAGTTCAGTAGGGACAGGGAGCTCCTACGAGCAGTACTTC. Its protein is CASSSVGTGSSYEQYF.